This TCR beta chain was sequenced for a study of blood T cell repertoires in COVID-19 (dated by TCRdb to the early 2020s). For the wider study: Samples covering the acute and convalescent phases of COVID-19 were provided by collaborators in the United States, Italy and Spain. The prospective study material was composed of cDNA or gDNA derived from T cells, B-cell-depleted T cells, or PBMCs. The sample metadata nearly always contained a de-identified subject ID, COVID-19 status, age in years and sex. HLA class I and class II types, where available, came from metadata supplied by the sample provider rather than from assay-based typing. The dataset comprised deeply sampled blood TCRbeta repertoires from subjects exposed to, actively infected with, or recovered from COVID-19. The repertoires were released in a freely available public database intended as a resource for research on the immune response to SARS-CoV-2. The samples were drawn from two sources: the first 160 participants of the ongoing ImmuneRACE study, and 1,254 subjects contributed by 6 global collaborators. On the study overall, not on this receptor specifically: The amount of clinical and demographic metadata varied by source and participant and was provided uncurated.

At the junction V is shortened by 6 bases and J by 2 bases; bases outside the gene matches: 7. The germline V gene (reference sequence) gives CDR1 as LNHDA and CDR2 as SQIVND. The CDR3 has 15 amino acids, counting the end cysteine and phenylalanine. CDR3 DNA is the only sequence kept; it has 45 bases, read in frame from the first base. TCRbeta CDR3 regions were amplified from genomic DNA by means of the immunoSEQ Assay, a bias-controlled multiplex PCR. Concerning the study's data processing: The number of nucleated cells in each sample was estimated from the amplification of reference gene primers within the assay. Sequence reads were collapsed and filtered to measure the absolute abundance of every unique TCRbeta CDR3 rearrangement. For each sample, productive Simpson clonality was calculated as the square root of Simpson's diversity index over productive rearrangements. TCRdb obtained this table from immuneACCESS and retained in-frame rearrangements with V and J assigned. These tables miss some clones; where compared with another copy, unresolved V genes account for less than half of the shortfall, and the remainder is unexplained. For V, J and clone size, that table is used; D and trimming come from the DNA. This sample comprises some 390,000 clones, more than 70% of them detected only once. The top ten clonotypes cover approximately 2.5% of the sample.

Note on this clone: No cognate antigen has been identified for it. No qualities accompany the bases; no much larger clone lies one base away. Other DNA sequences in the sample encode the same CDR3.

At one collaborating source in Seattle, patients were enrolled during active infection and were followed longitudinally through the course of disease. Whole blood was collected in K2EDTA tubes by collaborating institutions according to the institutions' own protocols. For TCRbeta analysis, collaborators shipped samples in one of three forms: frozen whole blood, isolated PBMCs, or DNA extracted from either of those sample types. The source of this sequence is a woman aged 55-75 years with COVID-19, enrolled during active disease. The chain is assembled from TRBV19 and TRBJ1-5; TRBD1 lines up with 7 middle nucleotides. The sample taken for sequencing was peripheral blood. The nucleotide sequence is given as TGTGCCAGTAGCCCTCCGGGACAGCGCAATCAGCCCCAGCATTTT. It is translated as CASSPPGQRNQPQHF.